A single sample is the source of the 30 T cell receptor beta chains below, sequenced in a study of control samples from healthy donors and cancer patients. The table came from immunoSEQ multiplex PCR; TCRdb's copy has only in-frame clones and leaves some out. Among over 30,000 clones listed, approximately 86% were seen once. The sequenced sample was PBMCs. The receptors were gathered from a woman between 40 and 55 years old with lung cancer.

The gene calls are TRBV10-3 and TRBJ1-1, with D perhaps matching TRBD1 (5 bases). CDR1 is ENHRY and CDR2 is SYGVKD in the germline V gene. This CDR3 region has 17 residues. V was clipped by 3 bases and J by 3 bases, with 20 bases between them. This chain's CDR3 is CAISDFGQGIRDTEAFF. Here the CDR3 DNA reads TGTGCCATCAGTGACTTCGGGCAGGGAATACGGGACACTGAAGCTTTCTTT.

J is TRBJ2-7 and V is TRBV13, with 11 bases lining up with TRBD2. V shed 5 bases and J 3 bases; nucleotides not matched to a gene: 12. Germline CDR1 is PRHDT and CDR2 is FYEKMQ (reference sequence). The CDR3 has 17 residues. The CDR3 nucleotides are TGTGCCAGCAGCCAAAGGGCTAGCGGGGGGAGGAGCTACGAGCAGTACTTC. Protein product: CASSQRASGGRSYEQYF.

This chain uses TRBV24-1 with TRBJ2-1, with 10 bases identical to TRBD2. Germline V CDR1 and CDR2: KGHDR, SFDVKD. There are 16 residues in the CDR3. V gave up 0 bases and J gave up 7 bases; unmatched junction bases: 5. The CDR3 spells CATSDLGAGGQNEQFF. The CDR3 region has the DNA TGTGCCACCAGTGATTTGGGAGCGGGGGGGCAAAATGAGCAGTTCTTC.

The J gene is TRBJ1-1, the V gene TRBV29-1; maybe TRBD1 (5 bases). V was shortened by 6 bases and J by 2 bases, with 13 bases between the two germline ends. This CDR3 spans 13 amino acids. Germline CDR1 and CDR2: SQVTM and ANQGSEA. The CDR3 loop is CSVSVGENTEAFF. CDR3 nucleotide sequence: TGCAGCGTCTCTGTAGGGGAAAACACTGAAGCTTTCTTT.

The chain links TRBV6-6 to TRBJ2-7, with D possibly matching TRBD1 (6 bases). The V end was cut by 6 bases, the J end by 13 bases, with 16 bases between. The CDR3 length is 11 residues. Germline CDR1 reads MNHNY; CDR2 reads SVGAGI (reference sequence). The CDR3 here is CASSHDHRDYF. CDR3 in DNA: TGTGCCAGCAGCCACGACCACAGGGACTACTTC.

The chain joins TRBV4-3 to TRBJ2-7; no clear D. Deletions cut 3 bases from V and 3 bases from J, with 12 bases between. Germline V lookup: CDR1 LGHNA, CDR2 YSLEER. The CDR3 sequence is 14 residues long. The CDR3 sequence: CASSHDSSRYEQYF. The CDR3, as DNA: TGCGCCAGCAGCCACGACTCCTCCCGCTACGAGCAGTACTTC.

V is TRBV19 and J is TRBJ1-1; TRBD1 might be the D (5 bases). Trimming cost V 5 bases and J 1 base, with 14 bases left between them. The CDR3 is made up of 15 amino acids. Germline lookup yields CDR1 LNHDA and CDR2 SQIVND (reference sequence). The CDR3, as DNA: TGTGCCAGTAGTCGGACACTCAATTCGAACACTGAAGCTTTCTTT. This sequence encodes CASSRTLNSNTEAFF.

The J gene is TRBJ1-4, the V gene TRBV7-9; D is uncertain. CDR1 and CDR2 (germline): SEHNR, FQNEAQ (reference sequence). This CDR3 has 17 amino acids. V lost 4 bases, J lost 4 bases, and 19 bases lay in between. Written as DNA, the CDR3 is TGTGCCAGCAGCTCCCGTGTGGGTAGTGGCCATAATGAAAAACTGTTTTTT. Encoded protein: CASSSRVGSGHNEKLFF.

This clone is deemed medium-sized (0.01 to 0.1%). V is TRBV7-9 and J is TRBJ2-3; 9 bases are shared with TRBD1. Germline assignment: CDR1 SEHNR and CDR2 FQNEAQ (reference sequence). This CDR3 spans 14 amino acids. Trimming took 4 bases from V and 9 from J; bases not matched to a gene: 8. The CDR3 nucleotides read TGTGCCAGCAGCTCGACCGGGACAGGGAAAACGCAGTATTTT. Protein sequence: CASSSTGTGKTQYF.

This clone turned up a few times. This chain links TRBV19 with TRBJ1-5, with D possibly TRBD1 on 6 matching bases. The CDR3 extends over 15 amino acids. Germline V gene lookup returns CDR1 LNHDA and CDR2 SQIVND (reference sequence). Deletions cut 6 bases from V and 3 bases from J, with 15 bases between. The CDR3 nucleotides read TGTGCCAGTAGCCAGACAGGTGACAACAATCAGCCCCAGCATTTT. Translated: CASSQTGDNNQPQHF.

The J gene is TRBJ2-3, the V gene TRBV29-1; D is tentatively TRBD1 or TRBD2 (5 bases each). Germline CDR1 and CDR2: SQVTM and ANQGSEA. The CDR3 extends over 13 amino acids. V lost 4 bases and J lost 0, with 8 bases in between. The CDR3 region is CSVARDSTDTQYF. The CDR3 DNA is TGCAGCGTTGCCCGGGACAGCACAGATACGCAGTATTTT.

This clone was found a few times. J is TRBJ1-2 and V is TRBV3-1 (or the pseudogene TRBV3-2), with no clear D. V shed 2 bases and J shed 4 bases, with 14 bases lying between them. Looked up from germline, CDR1 is LGHDT and CDR2 is YNNKEL (reference sequence). This CDR3 is built from 15 residues. This CDR3 is CASSQRAGGSYGYTF. The CDR3 DNA sequence: TGTGCCAGCAGCCAAAGAGCGGGTGGTAGCTATGGCTACACCTTC.

CDR3 bases: TGTGCCAGCAGCTCCGTTAGGGAGGGTGAGACCCAGTACTTC. Amino acids: CASSSVREGETQYF. The rearrangement links TRBV5-4 to TRBJ2-5; 7 bases map to TRBD2. Per germline, CDR1 SGHNT and CDR2 YYREEE (reference sequence). Trimming at V came to 3 bases and at J to 5 bases, leaving 7 bases not matched to a gene. This CDR3 has 14 residues.

The chain carries TRBV29-1 and TRBJ2-3; D might be TRBD2 (5 bases). Germline values: CDR1 SQVTM, CDR2 ANQGSEA. Trimming shortened V by 5 bases and J by 2 bases, and 14 bases separated the two germline ends. CDR3 length equals 14 residues. CDR3 residues: CSVLGGGYTDTQYF. CDR3 DNA: TGCAGCGTTTTAGGAGGAGGTTACACAGATACGCAGTATTTT.

The chain joins TRBV2 to TRBJ2-5; 11 nucleotides line up with TRBD2. This CDR3 comprises 16 residues. The V gene's germline CDR1 is SNHLY and CDR2 FYNNEI. The junction had 11 bases not matched to a gene; V was cut back by 10 bases and J by 1 base. CDR3 nucleotide sequence: TGTGCCATTAGGAGAGGGCTAGCGGGGGGCCAAGAGACCCAGTACTTC. Translation gives CAIRRGLAGGQETQYF.

The V call is TRBV6-5, the J call TRBJ2-3; D not resolved. CDR3 length: 14 amino acids. The V gene's germline CDR1 is MNHEY and CDR2 SVGAGI. Deletions cut 4 bases from V and 2 bases from J, with 10 bases between. CDR3 in amino acids: CASSFDTHTDTQYF. CDR3 DNA sequence: TGTGCCAGCAGTTTTGACACACACACAGATACGCAGTATTTT.

This chain links TRBV6-1 with TRBJ2-7; no clear D. Trimming cost V 0 bases and J 8 bases, with 17 bases left between them. Germline CDR1 and CDR2: MNHNS and SASEGT. The CDR3 has 15 residues. The DNA of the CDR3 is TGTGCCAGCAGTGAAGCCCCTCGTGGGCATACGAAGCAGTACTTC. It specifies CASSEAPRGHTKQYF.

This sequence joins TRBV11-2 and TRBJ2-7; the D gene is possibly TRBD1 (5 bases). Trimming removed 6 bases at V and 6 bases at J, with 12 bases between. Germline V CDR1 and CDR2: SGHAT, FQNNGV. CDR3 length equals 12 residues. The CDR3 nucleotides read TGTGCCAGCAGAGGGGCCGCCCGCGAGCAGTACTTC. Its translation: CASRGAAREQYF.

The sample holds one count of this clone. DNA for the CDR3: TGCGCCAGCAGCATTAGCGGGGGGGCCTACAATGAGCAGTTCTTC. This translates into CASSISGGAYNEQFF. The chain combines TRBV5-1 with TRBJ2-1; 11 bases match TRBD2. V gave up 4 bases and J gave up 2 bases; unmatched junction bases: 2. CDR1 is SGHRS and CDR2 is YFSETQ in the germline V gene. The CDR3 has 15 residues. Looking up the rest from reference TRBV5-1 and TRBJ2-1 gives the full variable domain: KAGVTQTPRYLIKTRGQQVTLSCSPISGHRSVSWYQQTPGQGLQFLFEYFSETQRNKGNFPGRFSGRQFSNSRSEMNVSTLELGDSALYLCASSISGGAYNEQFFGPGTRLTVL.

V is TRBV4-1 and J is TRBJ1-5, with D unclear. Germline CDR1 is MGHRA and CDR2 is YSYEKL. Trimming left V 0 bases short and J 3 bases short, with 12 bases between. The CDR3 sequence is 16 residues long. The CDR3 nucleotides read TGCGCCAGCAGCCAAGATCAAGTCGGGGACAATCAGCCCCAGCATTTT. It translates to CASSQDQVGDNQPQHF.

The chain has TRBV2 and TRBJ2-7, with D perhaps given as TRBD1 or TRBD2 (6 bases each). This CDR3 has 12 residues. The germline V gene has CDR1 SNHLY and CDR2 FYNNEI. Trimming shortened V by 7 bases and J by 5 bases, and 12 bases separated the two germline ends. The CDR3 spells CASNRERDEQYF. The CDR3 coding sequence is TGTGCCAGCAACAGGGAGCGGGACGAGCAGTACTTC.

The chain recombines TRBV7-2 with TRBJ2-7; 11 nucleotides match TRBD2. Germline V gives CDR1 SGHTA, CDR2 FQGNSA. The CDR3 totals 14 residues. V dropped 5 bases and J dropped 4; count of bases not matched to a gene: 4. CDR3 in amino acids: CASSPGTSGYEQYF. For the CDR3, the DNA is TGTGCCAGCAGCCCGGGGACTAGCGGTTACGAGCAGTACTTC.

This chain links TRBV19 with TRBJ1-2; 7 bases map to TRBD1. Germline V lookup: CDR1 LNHDA, CDR2 SQIVND (reference sequence). The CDR3 consists of 13 residues. V lost 7 bases to trimming and J lost 1 base; unmatched junction nucleotides: 3. In DNA, the CDR3 is TGTGCCAGTACCCGGGACAGTAACTATGGCTACACCTTC. Amino acids: CASTRDSNYGYTF.

J is TRBJ2-3 and V is TRBV6-5; unclear D gene. Germline V gene data show CDR1 as MNHEY and CDR2 as SVGAGI. V was cut by 6 bases and J by 2 bases, with 9 bases left in between. The CDR3 length is 13 residues. The CDR3 DNA is TGTGCCAGCAGAGACCGGGCCACAGATACGCAGTATTTT. As protein: CASRDRATDTQYF.

The chain is built from TRBV7-6 and TRBJ2-7, with 12 bases that match TRBD1. CDR1 is SGHVS and CDR2 is FNYEAQ in the germline V gene. V lost 5 bases to trimming and J lost 4 bases; unmatched junction nucleotides: 6. The CDR3 sequence is 15 residues long. CDR3 in amino acids: CASSVGQGAAYEQYF. The CDR3 coding sequence is TGTGCCAGCAGCGTGGGACAGGGGGCTGCATACGAGCAGTACTTC.

The V gene is TRBV9, the J gene TRBJ1-2; D possibly corresponds to TRBD1 (6 bases). The CDR3 is 17 amino acids. The V gene's germline CDR1 is SGDLS and CDR2 YYNGEE. Trimming removed 0 bases from V and 4 bases from J, with 19 bases in between. The CDR3 DNA reads TGTGCCAGCAGCGTAGCTGGGGCCAGGGGACTTGGCTATGGCTACACCTTC. Protein product: CASSVAGARGLGYGYTF. The full variable domain, with the rest looked up from reference TRBV9 and TRBJ1-2, is DSGVTQTPKHLITATGQRVTLRCSPRSGDLSVYWYQQSLDQGLQFLIQYYNGEERAKGNILERFSAQQFPDLHSELNLSSLELGDSALYFCASSVAGARGLGYGYTFGSGTRLTVV.

The sample holds a few counts of this clone. J is TRBJ2-5 and V is TRBV4-3; possibly TRBD1 for D (5 bases). This CDR3 comprises 14 residues. V lost 0 bases and J lost 2, with 7 bases in between. The germline V gene has CDR1 LGHNA and CDR2 YSLEER. CDR3 sequence (DNA): TGCGCCAGCAGCCAAGAACAGGAACAAGAGACCCAGTACTTC. Its translation is CASSQEQEQETQYF.

This chain links TRBV24-1 with TRBJ2-2; 8 bases match TRBD1. This CDR3 is built from 16 residues. Germline CDR1 KGHDR, CDR2 SFDVKD. J lost 0 bases, V lost 5 bases, and 4 bases had no gene match. The DNA for the CDR3 is TGTGCCACCAGTGTTTCGACAGGGGCGAACACCGGGGAGCTGTTTTTT. It encodes CATSVSTGANTGELFF.

J is TRBJ1-2 and V is TRBV19; 10 bases map to TRBD1. After removal of 7 bases from V and 8 bases from J, the junction contained 10 bases not matched to a gene. The CDR3 is 14 residues long. CDR1 is LNHDA, CDR2 SQIVND, per germline (reference sequence). CDR3 DNA: TGTGCCAGTATCGCTACCGGGACAGGGGACGGCTACACCTTC. Residues: CASIATGTGDGYTF.

This clone was observed a single time. The rearrangement uses TRBV3-1 (or the pseudogene TRBV3-2) and TRBJ1-1; 10 nucleotides match TRBD1. Unmatched junction bases numbered 3, after V lost 1 base and J lost 10 bases. The CDR3 extends over 13 amino acids. The germline gives CDR1 LGHDT, CDR2 YNNKEL (reference sequence). The CDR3 DNA sequence: TGTGCCAGCAGCCAAGGACAGGGGGCAGGAGCTTTCTTT. Protein: CASSQGQGAGAFF.